This TCR beta chain was found in a study of OX40 agonist ivuxolimab in advanced cancers. Study-wide context: Ivuxolimab, which targeted the costimulatory receptor OX40 (CD134), was an agonistic, fully human IgG2 monoclonal antibody. Intravenous ivuxolimab was administered to patients every 2 weeks at six dose levels: 0.01, 0.1, 0.3, 1.5, 3 and 10 mg/kg. Of the approximately 50 dose-escalation patients, hepatocellular carcinoma was present in around 20, melanoma in roughly 15, renal cell carcinoma in 9 and head and neck cancer in 9. In the dose-escalation cohort, nearly 85% of patients were male, and the mean age was approximately 60 years with a range of about 20 to 80. Patients were allowed to have had prior anti-PD-1, anti-PD-L1 or anti-CTLA-4 therapy, and 40% to 45% of the dose-escalation patients had been treated with checkpoint inhibitors. Partial responses were achieved by three dose-escalation patients, of whom one had hepatocellular carcinoma and two had cutaneous melanoma. The point of sequencing TCRbeta in the periphery was to test whether ivuxolimab changed TCR sequence diversity and drove clonal T-cell expansion. The paper describes the monotherapy dose-escalation part (N ≈ 52 patients) of the phase I trial of ivuxolimab.

Beyond this particular receptor, the publication reports: Partial responders in the 0.1-3.0 mg/kg groups had among the lowest normalized peripheral clonal expansion, especially among CD8+ T cells. After ivuxolimab, more expanded clones were found on average in CD8+ T cells than in CD4+ T cells. Low levels of normalized T-cell clonal expansion were also seen in some patients who did not respond. Antigen specificity was not determined for the clonally expanded peripheral T cells. At doses of 0.1 to 3.0 mg/kg, clonal expansion of both CD4+ and CD8+ blood T cells was observed from baseline to week 6.

Genomic DNA was isolated from the sorted cells so that the TCRbeta CDR3 region could be sequenced. The immunoSEQ Assay was used to sequence the TCRbeta CDR3 regions. Here the immuneACCESS table is served through TCRdb, limited to in-frame sequences with V and J called. Missing clones are a known gap in these copies; in checked studies unresolved V genes cover under half, and the rest lacks a known reason. The sample profile shows about 31,000 clones; about nine tenths of them were found once. The top ten clones comprise around 39% of the sample. A note on this clone: Its antigen target is currently unknown. No much larger clone exists at a distance of one base, and base qualities are not known.

Patients with autoimmune disease history or receiving systemic immunosuppression were excluded from the trial. Peripheral blood for TCR sequencing was collected from all dose cohorts at baseline, on cycle 4 day 1, and on cycle 7 day 1. The samples were drawn from a first-in-human, open-label, multicenter phase I dose-escalation trial of ivuxolimab. The trial enrolled adults with locally advanced or metastatic head and neck squamous cell, hepatocellular, melanoma or renal cell carcinoma. Before TCR sequencing, CD4+ T cells and CD8+ T cells were sorted from peripheral blood as separate populations. V loses 1 base at its end and J loses 8 bases; junction bases beyond the gene matches: 18. The germline V gene specifies MGHRA as CDR1 and YSYEKL as CDR2. The CDR3 spans 18 residues, from the cysteine through the phenylalanine. The entry retains the CDR3 DNA only, 54 bases that are in frame from base 1.

The source material was CD4+ or CD8+ T cells sorted from blood, sampled in a trial of the OX40 agonist ivuxolimab. Recombination linked TRBV4-1 to TRBJ1-2, and 8 junctional nucleotides match TRBD1. This TCR was recovered from an adult with an advanced solid tumor such as melanoma, head and neck, liver or kidney cancer. The DNA is as follows: TGCGCCAGCAGCCAAGTGCAGGGGGCGCCGCGTCTGAGTGGCGGCTACACCTTC. Translated, this is CASSQVQGAPRLSGGYTF.